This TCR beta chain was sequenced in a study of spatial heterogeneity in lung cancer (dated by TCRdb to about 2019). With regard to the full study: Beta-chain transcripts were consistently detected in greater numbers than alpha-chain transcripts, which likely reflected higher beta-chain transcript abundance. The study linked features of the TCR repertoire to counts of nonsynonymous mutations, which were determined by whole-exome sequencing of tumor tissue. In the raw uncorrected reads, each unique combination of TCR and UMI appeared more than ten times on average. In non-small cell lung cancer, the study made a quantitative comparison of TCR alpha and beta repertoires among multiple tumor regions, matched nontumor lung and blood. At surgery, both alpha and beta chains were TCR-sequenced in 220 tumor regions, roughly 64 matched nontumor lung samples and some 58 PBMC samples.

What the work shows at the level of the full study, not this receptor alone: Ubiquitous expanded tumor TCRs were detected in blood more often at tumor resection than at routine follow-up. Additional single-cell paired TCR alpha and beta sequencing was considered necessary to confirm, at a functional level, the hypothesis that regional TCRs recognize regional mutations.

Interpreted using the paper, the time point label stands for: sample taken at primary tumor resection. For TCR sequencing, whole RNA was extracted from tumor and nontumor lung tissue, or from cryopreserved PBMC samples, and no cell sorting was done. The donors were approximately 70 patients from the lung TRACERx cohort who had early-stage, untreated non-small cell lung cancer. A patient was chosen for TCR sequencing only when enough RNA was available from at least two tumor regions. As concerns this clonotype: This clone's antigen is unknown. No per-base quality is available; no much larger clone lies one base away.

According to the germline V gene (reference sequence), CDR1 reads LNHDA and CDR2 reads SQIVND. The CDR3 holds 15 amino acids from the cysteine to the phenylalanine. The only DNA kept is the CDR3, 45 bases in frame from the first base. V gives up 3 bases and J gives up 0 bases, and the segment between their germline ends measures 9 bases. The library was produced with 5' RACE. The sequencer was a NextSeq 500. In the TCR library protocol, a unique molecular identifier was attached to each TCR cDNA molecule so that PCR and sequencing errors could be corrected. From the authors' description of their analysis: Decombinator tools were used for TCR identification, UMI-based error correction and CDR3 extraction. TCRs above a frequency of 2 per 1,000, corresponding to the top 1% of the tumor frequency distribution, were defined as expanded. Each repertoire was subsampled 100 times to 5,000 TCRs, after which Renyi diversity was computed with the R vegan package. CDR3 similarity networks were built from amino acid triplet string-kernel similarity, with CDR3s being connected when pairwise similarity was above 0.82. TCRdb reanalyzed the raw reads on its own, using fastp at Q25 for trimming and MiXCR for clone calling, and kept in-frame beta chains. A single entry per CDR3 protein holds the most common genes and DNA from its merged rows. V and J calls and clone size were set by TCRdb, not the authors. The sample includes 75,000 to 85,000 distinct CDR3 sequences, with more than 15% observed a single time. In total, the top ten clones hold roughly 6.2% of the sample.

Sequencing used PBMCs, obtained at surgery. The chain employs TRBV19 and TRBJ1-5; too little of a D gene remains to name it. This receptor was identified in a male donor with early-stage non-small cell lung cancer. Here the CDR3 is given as CASSIWQDSNQPQHF. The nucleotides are TGTGCCAGTAGTATCTGGCAGGATAGCAATCAGCCCCAGCATTTT. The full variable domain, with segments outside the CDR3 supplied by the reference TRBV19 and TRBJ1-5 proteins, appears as DGGITQSPKYLFRKEGQNVTLSCEQNLNHDAMYWYRQDPGQGLRLIYYSQIVNDFQKGDIAEGYSVSREKKESFPLTVTSAQKNPTAFYLCASSIWQDSNQPQHFGDGTRLSIL.